This T cell receptor beta chain was identified during a study of T cell changes during pregnancy in multiple sclerosis. Assay used: immunoSEQ multiplex PCR; TCRdb lists only in-frame clones, some missing. Here the sample spans about 42,000 clones, roughly 80% being singletons. The source is a female donor with multiple sclerosis, enrolled in a pregnancy study. Sequences were derived from CD4+ T cells from peripheral blood mononuclear cells, sampled before pregnancy.

The CDR3 reads CASSEGREYLQETQYF. Here the CDR3 DNA reads TGTGCCAGCAGTGAAGGTCGGGAGTATCTCCAAGAGACCCAGTACTTC. This sequence joins TRBV25-1 and TRBJ2-5; D is possibly TRBD2 (6 bases). The germline V and J ends were trimmed by 2 bases and 1 base, with 14 bases remaining between them. The CDR3 totals 16 residues. From germline, CDR1 is MGHDK and CDR2 SYGVNS. Using reference TRBV25-1 and TRBJ2-5 for the parts outside the CDR3, the full variable domain is EADIYQTPRYLVIGTGKKITLECSQTMGHDKMYWYQQDPGMELHLIHYSYGVNSTEKGDLSSESTVSRIRTEHFPLTLESARPSHTSQYLCASSEGREYLQETQYFGPGTRLLVL.